Sequencing of this TCR beta chain was carried out in a study of T cell responses to AZD1222 COVID-19 vaccine. Study-wide results and caveats: Clonal diversity was possibly underestimated; the donors were predominantly white British and more often female.

In regard to this clone: The antigen is not known.

The CDR3 loop spans 18 amino acids. Germline V CDR1 and CDR2: SEHNR, FQNEAQ (reference sequence). J gave up 0 bases and V 5 bases, and 15 bases lay outside the gene matches. This table comes from immunoSEQ multiplex PCR, and its TCRdb copy is limited to in-frame clones, with some not included. Of 95,000 to 150,000 clones in the sample, around 86% are singletons; the top ten hold about 1.2%. The rearrangement uses TRBV7-9 and TRBJ1-1; 7 nucleotides agree with TRBD1. The receptor's source is an adult in good health. The sequencing here drew on peripheral blood, taken on day 0 of AZD1222 vaccination. The chain's CDR3 is CASSGRTGSVGVNTEAFF. CDR3 DNA: TGTGCCAGCAGCGGGAGGACAGGATCCGTGGGGGTGAACACTGAAGCTTTCTTT.